Listed below are T cell receptor beta chains from one sample, sequenced in a study of blood T cell repertoires in COVID-19. Profiled with immunoSEQ multiplex PCR; TCRdb holds only in-frame clones, not every one. The sample carries under 300,000 clones, roughly nine tenths recorded once. Sequencing used peripheral blood. All receptors come from a woman in her thirties or forties who had recovered from COVID-19. The CDR3 runs from the conserved cysteine through the conserved F or W. A D gene is named only where the DNA matches it firmly. Not every row has a clone size; where given, it reads once, few, many or a size class.

v_gene	j_gene	d_gene	abundance	CDR3aa	CDR3nt
TRBV24-1	TRBJ1-1	TRBD1	NA	CATRGQPNTEAFF	TGTGCCACCCGGGGACAGCCGAACACTGAAGCTTTCTTT
TRBV5-1	TRBJ2-1	TRBD2	NA	CASSLAGSGDYNEQFF	TGCGCCAGCAGCTTGGCCGGTAGCGGGGACTACAATGAGCAGTTCTTC
TRBV9	TRBJ2-3	NA	NA	CASSVEGGADTQYF	TGTGCCAGCAGCGTAGAAGGGGGGGCAGATACGCAGTATTTT
TRBV7-6	TRBJ2-1	NA	NA	CASSPRQSSYNEQFF	TGTGCCAGCAGCCCTCGACAGAGCTCCTACAATGAGCAGTTCTTC
TRBV7-9	TRBJ2-1	TRBD2	NA	CASSAPGLAGDVQQFF	TGTGCCAGCAGCGCCCCGGGACTAGCGGGAGACGTACAGCAGTTCTTC
TRBV6-5	TRBJ2-3	TRBD1	NA	CASLRTGFTDTQYF	TGTGCCAGCCTAAGGACAGGGTTTACAGATACGCAGTATTTT
TRBV2	TRBJ1-1	TRBD1	NA	CASSEEGQGIKGTEAFF	TGTGCCAGCAGTGAAGAGGGACAGGGGATCAAAGGCACTGAAGCTTTCTTT
TRBV2	TRBJ1-2	NA	NA	CASSNGGIYGYTF	TGTGCCAGCAGTAATGGGGGGATCTATGGCTACACCTTC
TRBV19	TRBJ2-1	NA	NA	CASKVVAGWHEQFF	TGTGCCAGTAAGGTTGTAGCCGGATGGCATGAGCAGTTCTTC
TRBV19	TRBJ1-1	TRBD1	NA	CASSMSGQGTEAFF	TGTGCCAGTAGTATGTCGGGACAGGGCACTGAAGCTTTCTTT
TRBV6-5	TRBJ1-2	NA	NA	CASRRVEGGYTF	TGTGCCAGCAGGAGGGTGGAGGGTGGCTACACCTTC
TRBV4-1	TRBJ1-5	TRBD1	NA	CASSQGQGENQPQHF	TGCGCCAGCAGCCAGGGACAGGGTGAAAATCAGCCCCAGCATTTT
TRBV18	TRBJ1-1	NA	NA	CASSPGRNSGTEAFF	TGTGCCAGCTCACCGGGCCGAAACTCGGGGACTGAAGCTTTCTTT
TRBV19	TRBJ2-5	NA	NA	CASRKQGMGETQYF	TGTGCCAGTAGGAAACAGGGAATGGGAGAGACCCAGTACTTC
TRBV6-2/TRBV6-3	TRBJ2-3	NA	NA	CASTPASTDTQYF	TGTGCCAGCACCCCGGCTAGCACAGATACGCAGTATTTT
TRBV19	TRBJ2-5	TRBD2	NA	CASGLAGAQETQYF	TGTGCCAGTGGCCTAGCGGGAGCCCAAGAGACCCAGTACTTC
TRBV4-3	TRBJ2-1	NA	NA	CASSQAIRSSQFF	TGCGCCAGCAGCCAAGCCATCCGGTCGTCTCAGTTCTTC
TRBV10-2	TRBJ2-2	TRBD2	NA	CASIEPRLAGLTGELFF	TGCGCCAGCATCGAACCGCGACTAGCGGGCCTCACCGGGGAGCTGTTTTTT
TRBV19	TRBJ2-3	TRBD2	NA	CASSKAGGRTDTQYF	TGTGCCAGTAGTAAAGCGGGAGGACGCACAGATACGCAGTATTTT
TRBV6-1	TRBJ2-5	NA	NA	CASSDALQGSYETQYF	TGTGCCAGCAGTGATGCGCTACAGGGTTCTTACGAGACCCAGTACTTC
TRBV5-4	TRBJ1-2	TRBD1	NA	CASSFNRGFYGYTF	TGTGCCAGCAGCTTTAACAGGGGCTTCTATGGCTACACCTTC
TRBV18	TRBJ2-1	TRBD1	NA	CASSPNGQGYNEQFF	TGTGCCAGCTCCCCAAACGGACAGGGCTACAATGAGCAGTTCTTC
TRBV13	TRBJ1-2	TRBD1	NA	CASSLGRQGNWDGYTF	TGTGCCAGCAGCTTAGGCAGACAGGGGAATTGGGATGGCTACACCTTC
TRBV7-7	TRBJ1-1	NA	NA	CASSLAGLDTEAFF	TGTGCCAGCAGCTTAGCCGGTTTAGACACTGAAGCTTTCTTT
TRBV5-1	TRBJ1-1	TRBD1	NA	CASSRLPGQGANTEAFF	TGCGCCAGCAGCAGGTTACCGGGACAGGGGGCGAACACTGAAGCTTTCTTT
TRBV28	TRBJ1-2	TRBD1	NA	CASTGQGAEGYGYTF	TGTGCCAGCACGGGACAGGGCGCGGAGGGCTATGGCTACACCTTC
TRBV14	TRBJ2-4	TRBD2	NA	CASSPKTGGPKYF	TGTGCCAGCAGCCCCAAGACGGGGGGGCCTAAGTACTTC
TRBV18	TRBJ1-2	NA	once	CASSPPEAGGYTF	TGTGCCAGCTCACCACCTGAGGCTGGAGGCTACACCTTC
TRBV3-1/TRBV3-2	TRBJ1-5	NA	NA	CASSHSSSNQPQHF	TGTGCCAGCAGCCATAGTTCAAGCAATCAGCCCCAGCATTTT
TRBV7-3	TRBJ2-3	NA	once	CASSLRSGRPSTDTQYF	TGTGCCAGCAGCTTACGAAGCGGGCGGCCTAGCACAGATACGCAGTATTTT
TRBV6-2/TRBV6-3	TRBJ2-1	NA	few	CASSDGYRQFF	TGTGCCAGCAGCGACGGGTACCGGCAGTTCTTC
TRBV7-6	TRBJ1-3	TRBD1	NA	CASSSRTGGAGNTIYF	TGTGCCAGCAGCTCCCGGACAGGGGGAGCTGGAAACACCATATATTTT
TRBV5-4	TRBJ1-4	NA	NA	CASSLPGANEKLFF	TGTGCCAGCAGCTTACCAGGGGCTAATGAAAAACTGTTTTTT
TRBV19	TRBJ2-3	NA	NA	CASSTYRRVTSTDTQYF	TGTGCCAGTAGTACCTATCGACGAGTGACTAGCACAGATACGCAGTATTTT
TRBV10-2	TRBJ1-1	NA	NA	CASREDSLTEAFF	TGCGCCAGCAGAGAAGACAGTTTGACTGAAGCTTTCTTT
TRBV19	TRBJ1-1	NA	once	CASIAGVRTEAFF	TGTGCCAGTATAGCAGGGGTGAGGACTGAAGCTTTCTTT
TRBV27	TRBJ2-4	NA	NA	CASSPGEAKNIQYF	TGTGCCAGCAGTCCCGGGGAAGCCAAAAACATTCAGTACTTC
TRBV11-3	TRBJ2-2	NA	NA	CASSFRDNTGELFF	TGTGCCAGCAGCTTCCGGGATAACACCGGGGAGCTGTTTTTT
TRBV7-9	TRBJ2-5	NA	NA	CASSFVADPQETQYF	TGTGCCAGCAGCTTCGTAGCGGACCCCCAAGAGACCCAGTACTTC
TRBV30	TRBJ2-2	TRBD1	NA	CAWGTGTGELFF	TGTGCCTGGGGGACAGGGACCGGGGAGCTGTTTTTT
TRBV19	TRBJ2-7	TRBD1	NA	CASSLGGQAYEQYF	TGTGCCAGTAGTCTAGGGGGACAGGCTTACGAGCAGTACTTC
TRBV7-9	TRBJ1-1	NA	NA	CASSRLQGGEAFF	TGTGCCAGCAGCCGACTCCAAGGGGGTGAAGCTTTCTTT
TRBV11-2	TRBJ2-1	TRBD2	NA	CASGLLAGALYNEQFF	TGTGCCAGCGGATTACTAGCGGGGGCTCTCTACAATGAGCAGTTCTTC
TRBV9	TRBJ2-5	NA	NA	CASSPGNFETQYF	TGTGCCAGCAGTCCGGGGAATTTCGAGACCCAGTACTTC
TRBV5-4	TRBJ2-2	NA	once	CASSLAGGGVGTGELFF	TGTGCCAGCAGCTTGGCCGGTGGAGGGGTAGGCACCGGGGAGCTGTTTTTT
TRBV5-6	TRBJ2-7	NA	NA	CASSLAGVGYEQYF	TGTGCCAGCAGCTTGGCAGGGGTTGGCTACGAGCAGTACTTC
TRBV6-5	TRBJ1-1	NA	NA	CASSSTRRTEAFF	TGTGCCAGCAGTTCGACACGTCGGACTGAAGCTTTCTTT
TRBV5-4	TRBJ2-1	TRBD2	NA	CASSTGTSGTKEQFF	TGTGCCAGCAGCACCGGGACTAGCGGCACAAAAGAGCAGTTCTTC
TRBV27	TRBJ1-5	TRBD1	NA	CASRPTGRNQPQHF	TGTGCCAGCAGACCGACAGGGCGCAATCAGCCCCAGCATTTT
TRBV27	TRBJ2-3	TRBD2	NA	CASSLTSGVSTDTQYF	TGTGCCAGCAGTCTGACTAGCGGCGTCAGCACAGATACGCAGTATTTT
TRBV7-2	TRBJ1-3	NA	NA	CASSQRTYSGNTIYF	TGTGCCAGCAGCCAAAGAACCTACTCTGGAAACACCATATATTTT
TRBV7-2	TRBJ2-1	TRBD1	NA	CASSLRDSADNEQFF	TGTGCCAGCAGCTTAAGGGACAGCGCAGACAATGAGCAGTTCTTC
TRBV7-2	TRBJ2-2	TRBD2	NA	CASSLARTSGNTGELFF	TGTGCCAGCAGCTTAGCCCGGACTAGCGGAAACACCGGGGAGCTGTTTTTT
TRBV2	TRBJ2-1	NA	NA	CASSVGGRDEQFF	TGTGCCAGCAGTGTCGGGGGTCGGGATGAGCAGTTCTTC
TRBV25-1	TRBJ1-2	NA	NA	CATSKGLGYTF	TGTGCCACCTCTAAGGGGCTGGGCTACACCTTC
TRBV27	TRBJ2-7	TRBD1	NA	CASSLWTGKGAGEQYF	TGTGCCAGCAGTTTATGGACCGGCAAGGGGGCTGGCGAGCAGTACTTC
TRBV5-1	TRBJ1-1	NA	once	CASSFRGQNTEAFF	TGCGCCAGCAGCTTCAGGGGACAGAACACTGAAGCTTTCTTT
TRBV10-1	TRBJ2-1	TRBD1	NA	CASSDPSRGYNEQFF	TGCGCCAGCAGTGACCCGTCCAGGGGGTACAATGAGCAGTTCTTC
TRBV5-4	TRBJ2-5	TRBD1	NA	CASSLQGAHETQYF	TGTGCCAGCAGCTTGCAGGGGGCACACGAGACCCAGTACTTC
TRBV6-5	TRBJ1-2	NA	NA	CASTLGSLYGYTF	TGTGCCAGCACCCTGGGCAGTCTCTATGGCTACACCTTC